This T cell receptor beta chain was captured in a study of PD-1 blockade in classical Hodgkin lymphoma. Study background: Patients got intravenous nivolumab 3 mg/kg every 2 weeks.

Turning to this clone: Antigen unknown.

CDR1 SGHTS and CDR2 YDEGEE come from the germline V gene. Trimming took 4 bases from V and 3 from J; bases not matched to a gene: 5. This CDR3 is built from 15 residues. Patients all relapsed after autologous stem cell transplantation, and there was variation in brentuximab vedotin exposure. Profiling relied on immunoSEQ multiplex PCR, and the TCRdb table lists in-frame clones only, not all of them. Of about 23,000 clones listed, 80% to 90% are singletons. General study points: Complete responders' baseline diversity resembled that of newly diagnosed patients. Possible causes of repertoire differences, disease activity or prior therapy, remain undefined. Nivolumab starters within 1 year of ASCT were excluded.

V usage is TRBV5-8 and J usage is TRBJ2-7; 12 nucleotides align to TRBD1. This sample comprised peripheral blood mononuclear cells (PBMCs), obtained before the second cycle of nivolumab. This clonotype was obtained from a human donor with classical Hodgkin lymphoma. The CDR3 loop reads CASSPGTGGFYEQYF. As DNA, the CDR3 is TGTGCCAGCAGCCCCGGGACAGGGGGCTTCTACGAGCAGTACTTC.